Here is one T cell receptor (beta chain) with its context. Its antigen is currently unknown. Sequenced with the Oncomine TCR Beta short-read assay was DNA taken from cultured CD4+ T cells. It was cultured CD4+ T cells from which genomic DNA was extracted. MiXCR, run by TCRdb on the PCR reads, gives a single entry per CDR3 protein. The profile covers some 8,500 distinct CDR3 sequences, with 30% to 45% appearing a single time and over 20% taken by the ten largest. The CDR3 contains 14 residues. The ends were cut back, 3 bases at V and 6 bases at J, with 15 bases in the middle. Germline CDR1 is LNHDA and CDR2 is SQIVND (reference sequence). This sample is drawn from a study of vaccination and CD4 T cells after COVID-19. Study context: Median time from second vaccine dose to sampling was over 55 days (14 to 241).

The treatment denotes: approximately nine-day PBMC culture with coronavirus spike peptide pools or control peptides (ViraFEST assay). Those CD4+ T cells from the unexposed donor predate the COVID-19 pandemic (2011-2018). Peptide pool stimulation in ViraFEST expanded antigen-specific T cells, whose TCRs were then sequenced. Both SARS-CoV-2 S/N and four cold-coronavirus spikes were used, cells permitting, to probe CD4+ T cells of unexposed donors. Findings and caveats of the study: A median approximately 86% of convalescent patients' SARS-CoV-2-reactive clones emerged only after vaccination.

The sequence was obtained from a human donor in good health. The sequencing input was CD4+ T cells from blood, cultured in vitro. The chain recombines TRBV19 with TRBJ2-7, with D tentatively TRBD1 (6 bases). CDR3 protein: CASSITDRSAEQYF. The CDR3 bases are TGTGCCAGTAGTATCACCGACAGGTCGGCCGAGCAGTACTTC.